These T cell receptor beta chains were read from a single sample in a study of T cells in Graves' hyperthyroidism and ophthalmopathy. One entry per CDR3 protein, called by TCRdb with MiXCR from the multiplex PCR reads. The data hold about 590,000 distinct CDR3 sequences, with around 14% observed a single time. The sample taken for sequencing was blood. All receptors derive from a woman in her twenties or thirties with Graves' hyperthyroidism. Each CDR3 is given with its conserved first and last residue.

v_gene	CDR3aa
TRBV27	CASSSLGGETQYF
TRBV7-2	CASSATGMTEAFF
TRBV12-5	CASGGNTYGYTF
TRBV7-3	CASSSHYHYEQYF
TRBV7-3	CASSPTPTGSGANVLTF
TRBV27	CASSARGGGGNEQFF
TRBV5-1	CASRKGGTGNTEAFF
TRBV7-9	CASSLGDGPGYTF
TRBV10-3	CAISRRDGYTF
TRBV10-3	CAISATGGDTEAFF
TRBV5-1	CASSGTVVREQYF
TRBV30	CAWSVRGVSPLHF
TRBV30	CAWSNSRANEQFF
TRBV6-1	CASSDHQQGAGAFF
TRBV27	CASSLLRTDNTGELFF
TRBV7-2	CASSRGTAQETQYF
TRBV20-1	CSAGLAEKFWEQYF
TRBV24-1	CATSDLLTQPDRDDNEKLFF
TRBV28	CASSQGQGADTEAFF
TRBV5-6	CASSYPPGLRYTF
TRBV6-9	CASSYGTEPNSPLHF
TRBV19	CASSLALDSREETQYF
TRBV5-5	CASSLASSYYEQYF
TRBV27	CASSFPPSGRFAYNEQFF
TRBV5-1	CASSAGLAGGANTGELFF
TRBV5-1	CASSLSRRRGDTEAFF
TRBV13	CASSWGQGNTEAFF
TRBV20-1	CSARDGGLVTGELFF
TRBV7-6	CASSTAAGEPYEQYF
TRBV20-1	CSAGETGLQETQYF
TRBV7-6	CASSRGGLYEQYF
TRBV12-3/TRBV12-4	CASRLPGQRNTEAFF
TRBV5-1	CASNGRGHTDTQYF
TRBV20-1	CSAHKQGAPYEQYF
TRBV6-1	CASSSRDRGPEAFF
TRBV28	CASRTSGSTQETQYF
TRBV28	CASSQYDGTEAFF
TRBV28	CASSILYEQYF
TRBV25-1	CASSEPSGTSGSYEQYF
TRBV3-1	CASSQGPGQPNEQFF
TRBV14	CASSQGRYEELFF
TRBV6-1	CASSALRLAGNTGELFF
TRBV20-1	CSASPGSLVNEQFF
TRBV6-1	CAHRDSYEQYF
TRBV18	CASSPGHQETQYF
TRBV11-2	CASSLEESPPLYEQYF
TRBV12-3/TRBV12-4	CASSLNLSEQYF
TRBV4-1	CASSQGQLAGVSEQYF